Listed below are T cell receptor beta chains from one sample, sequenced in a study of regulatory T cells in long-lasting Graves disease. TCRdb itself ran the multiplex PCR reads through MiXCR, one entry per CDR3 protein. The sample lists some 250,000 distinct CDR3 sequences, just over 20% occurring once. The input for sequencing was peripheral blood mononuclear cells (PBMCs), taken at new diagnosis, from a patient treated with antithyroid drugs. The receptor set was obtained from a female donor with Graves disease. Each CDR3 is given with its conserved first and last residue. Fields, in order: D gene, V gene, J gene, clone size, CDR3 DNA, CDR3 protein. A D gene is named only where the DNA matches it firmly. Clone size is not always given. Where it is, it says once, few, many or a class for expanded clones.

.	TRBV2	TRBJ1-1	many	TGTGCCAGCACTAAAATGGGGGCGTTTGAAGCTTTCTTT	CASTKMGAFEAFF
.	TRBV5-1	TRBJ2-3	.	TGCGCCAGCAGCCCGAGCCGGGACACGGCTAGCACAGATACGCAGTATTTT	CASSPSRDTASTDTQYF
.	TRBV11-2	TRBJ2-1	many	.	CASSSSTSGGASGTNEQFF
.	TRBV6-1	TRBJ2-4	many	TGTGCCAGCAGCGAGTGGGGGGGCTCCGGTGAAGCCAAAAACATTCAGTACTTC	CASSEWGGSGEAKNIQYF
.	TRBV7-2	TRBJ1-2	many	TGTGCCAGCAGCTTAGATCCCGGGAGAAACTATGGCTACACCTTC	CASSLDPGRNYGYTF
.	TRBV7-7	TRBJ2-5	few	TGTGCCAGCAGCTTAGCGGGCGCCGCCGCGGAGACCCAGTACTTC	CASSLAGAAAETQYF
.	TRBV12-3/TRBV12-4	TRBJ2-1	.	TGTGCCAGCAGTCCCACTAGCAATGAGCAGTTCTTC	CASSPTSNEQFF
.	TRBV7-9	TRBJ2-1	many	TGTGCCAGCAGCTTATCCCAGGGAAGCAATGAGCAGTTCTTC	CASSLSQGSNEQFF
.	TRBV5-1	TRBJ2-1	many	TGCGCCAGCAGCTTGCTAGCGCTCTCCTACAATGAGCAGTTCTTC	CASSLLALSYNEQFF
.	TRBV7-2	TRBJ2-7	.	TGTGCCAGCAGCCCCGACCGGGACACAGTATACGAGCAGTACTTC	CASSPDRDTVYEQYF
.	TRBV27	TRBJ2-3	many	TGTGCCAGCAGTACGTCTGAGCTTACAGATACGCAGTATTTT	CASSTSELTDTQYF
.	TRBV7-9	TRBJ2-7	many	TGTGCCAGCAGCGCTTCGATCTCTTACGAGCAGTACTTC	CASSASISYEQYF
.	TRBV19	TRBJ1-5	.	TGTGCCAGTAGTATCGCCCGTGATAGCAATCAGCCCCAGCATTTT	CASSIARDSNQPQHF
.	TRBV7-2	TRBJ1-1	many	TGTGCCAGCAGCTCCGTAGCCAGGGCGAGGGGAGGAGCTTTCTTT	CASSSVARARGGAFF
TRBD1	TRBV7-2	TRBJ1-3	.	TGTGCCAGCAGCCAAGGGACAGGGGTTGGCACCATATATTTT	CASSQGTGVGTIYF
TRBD1	TRBV6-5	TRBJ1-5	many	TGTGCCAGCAGTTACCTAAGGCAGGGGGTTCCCCAGCATTTT	CASSYLRQGVPQHF
TRBD2	TRBV6-2/TRBV6-3	TRBJ2-6	many	TGTGCCAGCAGACTAGCGGGTTCTCCTGGGGCCAACGTCCTGACTTTC	CASRLAGSPGANVLTF
.	TRBV4-2	TRBJ2-2	.	TGTGCCAGCAGCTCCGGGATCTCCTTGCACAACACCGGGGAGCTGTTTTTT	CASSSGISLHNTGELFF
.	TRBV6-5	TRBJ2-4	many	TGTGCCAGCAGTTCCGGCGGCACCCGGCTCTCCAAAAACATTCAGTACTTC	CASSSGGTRLSKNIQYF
.	TRBV11-2	TRBJ2-7	many	TGTGCCAGCAGTTCTACCCAGGCTCAAGAGGCCTACGAGCAGTACTTC	CASSSTQAQEAYEQYF
TRBD2	TRBV20-1	TRBJ2-5	once	TGCAGTGCTGCTCCGCCCCGAACTAGCGGGGGGTCCGGGACCCAGTACTTC	CSAAPPRTSGGSGTQYF
.	TRBV9	TRBJ2-2	many	TGTGCCAGCAGCGTAGGAGTTGAGAACACCGGGGAGCTGTTTTTT	CASSVGVENTGELFF
.	TRBV11-2	TRBJ1-2	many	TGTGCCAGCGCAGGCGGGACCGAGTACGGATATAACTATGGCTACACCTTC	CASAGGTEYGYNYGYTF
TRBD1	TRBV3-1	TRBJ2-1	many	TGTGCCAGCAGCCACGGGACAGGGAGCTCCTACAATGAGCAGTTCTTC	CASSHGTGSSYNEQFF
TRBD2	TRBV6-1	TRBJ2-3	many	TGTGCCAGCAGTGGCTTACTTAGCGGGAGCACAGATACGCAGTATTTT	CASSGLLSGSTDTQYF
TRBD1	TRBV28	TRBJ1-5	many	TGTGCCAGCAGTCTCCGGACAGGGCGGTGGCAGCCCCAGCATTTT	CASSLRTGRWQPQHF
.	TRBV30	TRBJ1-2	few	TGTGCCTGGAGTGGCCAGCTCAACTATGGCTACACCTTC	CAWSGQLNYGYTF
.	TRBV6-2/TRBV6-3	TRBJ2-1	many	TGTGCCAGCAGTACCACTTACAATGAGCAGTTCTTC	CASSTTYNEQFF
.	TRBV7-8	TRBJ2-3	many	TGTGCCAGCAGCTTAGGGAATAAATATACGCAGTATTTT	CASSLGNKYTQYF
TRBD1	TRBV9	TRBJ1-2	.	TGTGCCAGCAGCCACAGGAGGGGACAGGGCTATGGCTACACCTTC	CASSHRRGQGYGYTF
.	TRBV5-1	TRBJ2-5	many	TGTGCCAGCAGCTTGGAAGGAAAAGAGACCCAGTACTTC	CASSLEGKETQYF
.	TRBV29-1	TRBJ1-4	.	TGCAGCGTTGCGGTCCGGCGAGTAAATGAAAAACTGTTTTTT	CSVAVRRVNEKLFF
.	TRBV6-2/TRBV6-3	TRBJ2-1	.	TGTGCCAGCAGTCGGGGTCCCTCTATCTCGCAGTTCTTC	CASSRGPSISQFF
TRBD1	TRBV29-1	TRBJ1-2	many	TGCAGCGTGCGGACAGGCGGCCACTACACCTTC	CSVRTGGHYTF
TRBD1	TRBV24-1	TRBJ2-5	many	TGTGCCACCAGTGACACCGGGACAGCGGCGACCCAGTACTTC	CATSDTGTAATQYF
TRBD1	TRBV19	TRBJ1-2	many	TGTGCCAGTAGTATTAAAGGGACAGACAACTATGGCTACACCTTC	CASSIKGTDNYGYTF
TRBD2	TRBV7-8	TRBJ2-7	many	TGTGCCAGCAGCCAAGAAATTCCGGGGGGAAGCGAGCAGTACTTC	CASSQEIPGGSEQYF
.	TRBV19	TRBJ1-1	many	TGTGCCAGTAGTATACGGGGTTCGAACACTGAAGCTTTCTTT	CASSIRGSNTEAFF
.	TRBV7-2	TRBJ2-3	many	TGTGCCAGCAGCTTCTGGGGCACAGATACGCAGTATTTT	CASSFWGTDTQYF
TRBD1	TRBV2	TRBJ2-3	many	TGTGCCAGCAGGGGAGGACAGGGGGCGACAGATACGCAGTATTTT	CASRGGQGATDTQYF
.	TRBV19	TRBJ2-2	few	TGTGCCAGTAGTGTCCGACATATGAACACCGGGGAGCTGTTTTTT	CASSVRHMNTGELFF
.	TRBV20-1	TRBJ2-7	many	TGCAGTGCTAGAGGTAGTCCCCACGAGCAGTACTTC	CSARGSPHEQYF
.	TRBV15	TRBJ2-7	many	TGTGCCACCAGCAGGCAGTCGCCGCACACCGACGAGCAGTACTTC	CATSRQSPHTDEQYF
.	TRBV19	TRBJ2-1	many	TGTGCCAGTAGTATCAGGACGGGAGCGGGTTATCGAGTTGATGAGCAGTTCTTC	CASSIRTGAGYRVDEQFF
.	TRBV6-1	TRBJ2-3	.	TGTGCCAGCTCGCGGTGGGATACGCAGTATTTT	CASSRWDTQYF
.	TRBV28	TRBJ2-3	many	TGTGCCAGCAGTTCCCCCCTTCACACAGATACGCAGTATTTT	CASSSPLHTDTQYF